This TCR beta chain originates from a study of T cells in Graves' hyperthyroidism and ophthalmopathy. With V trimmed by 6 bases and J by 6 bases, 12 bases remained unmatched. The CDR3 is 16 residues long. Germline V gene lookup returns CDR1 LGHNT and CDR2 FRNRAP. The CDR3 regions of TCR beta were amplified from RNA transcripts. A set of HTBI primers served as the primers for a first-round RT-PCR of the TCR CDR3. MiXCR was run by TCRdb on the multiplex PCR reads, yielding one entry per CDR3 protein. The table has fewer than 900,000 distinct CDR3 sequences, 16% seen once; the top ten hold under 10%. This clonotype has more than one count but fewer than ten.

The TCR comes from a man between 18 and 35 years old with Graves' hyperthyroidism. The sequenced sample consisted of blood. This sequence joins TRBV12-5 and TRBJ2-4; 9 bases line up with TRBD1. CDR3 bases: TGTGCTAGTGGAACAGGGGGCGGGCTGGAGGGAAACATTCAGTACTTC. This translates into CASGTGGGLEGNIQYF.